Below, one T cell receptor beta chain is given with its context. In the study's own analysis: The authors estimated nucleated cell counts from reference gene primer amplification. The data were produced by immunoSEQ multiplex PCR, yet TCRdb's version contains in-frame clones alone and is incomplete. For V, J and clone size, that table is used; D and trimming come from the DNA. Here the sample spans about 87,000 clones, about 89% being singletons. Between the trimmed V and J ends, which lost 7 bases and 3 bases, there was a span of 4 bases. Germline loops: CDR1 SGHAT, CDR2 FQNNGV. The CDR3 has 11 residues. The sample comes from a study of blood T cell repertoires in COVID-19.

The chain is built from TRBV11-2 and TRBJ2-1, with D hard to call. The TCR was taken from a human donor with acute or convalescent COVID-19. The donor label of this sample is uncertain. Sequences were obtained from peripheral blood. CDR3 sequence reads: CASTLYNEQFF. In DNA, the CDR3 is TGTGCCAGCACCCTCTACAATGAGCAGTTCTTC.